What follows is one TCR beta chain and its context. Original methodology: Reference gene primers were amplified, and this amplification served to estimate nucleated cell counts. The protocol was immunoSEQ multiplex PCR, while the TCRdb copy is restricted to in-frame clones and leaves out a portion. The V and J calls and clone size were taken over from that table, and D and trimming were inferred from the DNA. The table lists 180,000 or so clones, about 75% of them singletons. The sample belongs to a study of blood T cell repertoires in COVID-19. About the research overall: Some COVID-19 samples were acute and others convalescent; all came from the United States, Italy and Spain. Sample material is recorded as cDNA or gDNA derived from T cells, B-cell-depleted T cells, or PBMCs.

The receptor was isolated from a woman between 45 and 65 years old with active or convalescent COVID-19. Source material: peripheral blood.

CDR3 loop: CASSVAGTRGFTDTQYF. The CDR3 nucleotides are TGTGCCAGCAGCGTAGCTGGTACTCGGGGTTTCACAGATACGCAGTATTTT. The J gene is TRBJ2-3, the V gene TRBV9, with D perhaps matching TRBD2 (5 bases). CDR1 SGDLS and CDR2 YYNGEE come from the germline V gene. The CDR3 sequence is 17 residues long. V lost 0 bases and J 2 bases, leaving 16 bases between the germline ends.